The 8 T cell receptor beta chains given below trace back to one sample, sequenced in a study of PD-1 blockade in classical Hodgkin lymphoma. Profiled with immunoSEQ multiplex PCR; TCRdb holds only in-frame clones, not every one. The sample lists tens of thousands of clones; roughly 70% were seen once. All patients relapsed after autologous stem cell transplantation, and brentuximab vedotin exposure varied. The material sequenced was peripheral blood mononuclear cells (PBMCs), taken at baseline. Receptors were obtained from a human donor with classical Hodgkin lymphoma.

The CDR3 sequence: CASSLGPSGNTIYF. CDR3 bases: TGTGCCAGTAGTTTGGGACCCTCTGGAAACACCATATATTTT. The chain has TRBV19 and TRBJ1-3, with TRBD1 as a possible D gene (5 bases). Germline V gene lookup returns CDR1 LNHDA and CDR2 SQIVND (reference sequence). V lost 5 bases and J lost 0, with 8 bases in between. This CDR3 region has 14 residues.

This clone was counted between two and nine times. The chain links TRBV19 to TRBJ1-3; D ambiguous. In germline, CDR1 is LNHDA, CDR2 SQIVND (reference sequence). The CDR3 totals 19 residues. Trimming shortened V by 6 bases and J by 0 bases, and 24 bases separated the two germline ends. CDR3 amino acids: CASRSGAGRNHNSGNTIYF. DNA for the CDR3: TGTGCCAGTAGAAGCGGTGCAGGTCGGAATCACAACTCTGGAAACACCATATATTTT.

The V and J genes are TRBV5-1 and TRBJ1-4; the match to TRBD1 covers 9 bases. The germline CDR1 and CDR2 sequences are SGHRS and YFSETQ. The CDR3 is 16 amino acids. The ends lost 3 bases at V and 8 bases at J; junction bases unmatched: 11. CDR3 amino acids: CASSSGPGTGREKLFF. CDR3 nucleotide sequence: TGCGCCAGCAGCTCAGGCCCCGGGACAGGGCGGGAAAAACTGTTTTTT.

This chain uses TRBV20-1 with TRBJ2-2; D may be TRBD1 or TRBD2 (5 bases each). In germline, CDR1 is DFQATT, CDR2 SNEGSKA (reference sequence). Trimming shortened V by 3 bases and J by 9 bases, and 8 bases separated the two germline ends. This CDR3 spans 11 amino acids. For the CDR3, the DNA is TGCAGTGCTAGGGGGACCCGGGAGCTGTTTTTT. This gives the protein CSARGTRELFF.

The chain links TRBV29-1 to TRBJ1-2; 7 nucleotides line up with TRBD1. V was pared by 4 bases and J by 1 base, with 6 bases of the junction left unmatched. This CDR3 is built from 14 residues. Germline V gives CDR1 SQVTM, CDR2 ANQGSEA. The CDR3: CSVATGTLNYGYTF. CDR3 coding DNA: TGCAGCGTTGCGACAGGGACCCTTAACTATGGCTACACCTTC.

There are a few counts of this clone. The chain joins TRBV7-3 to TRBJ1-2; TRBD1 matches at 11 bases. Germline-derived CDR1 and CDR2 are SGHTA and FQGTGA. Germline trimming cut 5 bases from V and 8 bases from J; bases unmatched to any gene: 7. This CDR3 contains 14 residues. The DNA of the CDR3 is TGTGCCAGCAGCCCAGGACAGGGGGCGGGAGGCTACACCTTC. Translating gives CASSPGQGAGGYTF.

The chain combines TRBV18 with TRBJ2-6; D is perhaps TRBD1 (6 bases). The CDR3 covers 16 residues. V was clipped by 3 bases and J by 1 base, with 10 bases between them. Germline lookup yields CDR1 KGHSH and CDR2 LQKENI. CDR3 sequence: CASSPYRVSGANVLTF. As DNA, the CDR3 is TGTGCCAGCTCACCCTACAGGGTATCTGGGGCCAACGTCCTGACTTTC.

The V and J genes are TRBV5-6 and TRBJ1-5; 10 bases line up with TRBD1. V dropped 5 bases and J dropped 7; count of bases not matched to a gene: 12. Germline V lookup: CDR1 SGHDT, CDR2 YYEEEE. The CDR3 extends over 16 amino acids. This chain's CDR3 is CASSYSGQGFRQPQHF. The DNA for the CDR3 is TGTGCCAGCAGTTACTCGGGACAGGGGTTTAGACAGCCCCAGCATTTT.